Included here is one T cell receptor beta chain sequence, with context. Its antigen is as yet unknown. The investigators split CD4+ cells into a CD45RA+ naive subset and a CD45RA-negative memory subset. This entry is derived from a study of shared clonotypes between healthy human individuals. Study outcomes and limitations: Since donors were few, the genetic and exposure-history diversity represented was limited.

Replicate sorted-subset PCRs were loaded with 150 to 200 ng DNA, 29,000 or so T cell genomes. The assay was immunoSEQ multiplex PCR, and TCRdb's table has in-frame clones only and misses some. The table has about 680,000 clones, roughly 73% seen once. Source material: memory CD4+ T cells sorted from blood. Indicated subset: CD45RA-negative fraction. The clonotype comes from a woman younger than 45 in good health.

CDR3 amino acids: CASSPGPWETQYF. The CDR3 DNA sequence: TGTGCCAGCAGCCCAGGTCCTTGGGAGACCCAGTACTTC. The rearrangement uses TRBV2 and TRBJ2-5; D ambiguous. CDR1 is SNHLY, CDR2 FYNNEI, per germline. This CDR3 is 13 amino acids long. V shed 6 bases and J shed 5 bases, with 13 bases lying between them.